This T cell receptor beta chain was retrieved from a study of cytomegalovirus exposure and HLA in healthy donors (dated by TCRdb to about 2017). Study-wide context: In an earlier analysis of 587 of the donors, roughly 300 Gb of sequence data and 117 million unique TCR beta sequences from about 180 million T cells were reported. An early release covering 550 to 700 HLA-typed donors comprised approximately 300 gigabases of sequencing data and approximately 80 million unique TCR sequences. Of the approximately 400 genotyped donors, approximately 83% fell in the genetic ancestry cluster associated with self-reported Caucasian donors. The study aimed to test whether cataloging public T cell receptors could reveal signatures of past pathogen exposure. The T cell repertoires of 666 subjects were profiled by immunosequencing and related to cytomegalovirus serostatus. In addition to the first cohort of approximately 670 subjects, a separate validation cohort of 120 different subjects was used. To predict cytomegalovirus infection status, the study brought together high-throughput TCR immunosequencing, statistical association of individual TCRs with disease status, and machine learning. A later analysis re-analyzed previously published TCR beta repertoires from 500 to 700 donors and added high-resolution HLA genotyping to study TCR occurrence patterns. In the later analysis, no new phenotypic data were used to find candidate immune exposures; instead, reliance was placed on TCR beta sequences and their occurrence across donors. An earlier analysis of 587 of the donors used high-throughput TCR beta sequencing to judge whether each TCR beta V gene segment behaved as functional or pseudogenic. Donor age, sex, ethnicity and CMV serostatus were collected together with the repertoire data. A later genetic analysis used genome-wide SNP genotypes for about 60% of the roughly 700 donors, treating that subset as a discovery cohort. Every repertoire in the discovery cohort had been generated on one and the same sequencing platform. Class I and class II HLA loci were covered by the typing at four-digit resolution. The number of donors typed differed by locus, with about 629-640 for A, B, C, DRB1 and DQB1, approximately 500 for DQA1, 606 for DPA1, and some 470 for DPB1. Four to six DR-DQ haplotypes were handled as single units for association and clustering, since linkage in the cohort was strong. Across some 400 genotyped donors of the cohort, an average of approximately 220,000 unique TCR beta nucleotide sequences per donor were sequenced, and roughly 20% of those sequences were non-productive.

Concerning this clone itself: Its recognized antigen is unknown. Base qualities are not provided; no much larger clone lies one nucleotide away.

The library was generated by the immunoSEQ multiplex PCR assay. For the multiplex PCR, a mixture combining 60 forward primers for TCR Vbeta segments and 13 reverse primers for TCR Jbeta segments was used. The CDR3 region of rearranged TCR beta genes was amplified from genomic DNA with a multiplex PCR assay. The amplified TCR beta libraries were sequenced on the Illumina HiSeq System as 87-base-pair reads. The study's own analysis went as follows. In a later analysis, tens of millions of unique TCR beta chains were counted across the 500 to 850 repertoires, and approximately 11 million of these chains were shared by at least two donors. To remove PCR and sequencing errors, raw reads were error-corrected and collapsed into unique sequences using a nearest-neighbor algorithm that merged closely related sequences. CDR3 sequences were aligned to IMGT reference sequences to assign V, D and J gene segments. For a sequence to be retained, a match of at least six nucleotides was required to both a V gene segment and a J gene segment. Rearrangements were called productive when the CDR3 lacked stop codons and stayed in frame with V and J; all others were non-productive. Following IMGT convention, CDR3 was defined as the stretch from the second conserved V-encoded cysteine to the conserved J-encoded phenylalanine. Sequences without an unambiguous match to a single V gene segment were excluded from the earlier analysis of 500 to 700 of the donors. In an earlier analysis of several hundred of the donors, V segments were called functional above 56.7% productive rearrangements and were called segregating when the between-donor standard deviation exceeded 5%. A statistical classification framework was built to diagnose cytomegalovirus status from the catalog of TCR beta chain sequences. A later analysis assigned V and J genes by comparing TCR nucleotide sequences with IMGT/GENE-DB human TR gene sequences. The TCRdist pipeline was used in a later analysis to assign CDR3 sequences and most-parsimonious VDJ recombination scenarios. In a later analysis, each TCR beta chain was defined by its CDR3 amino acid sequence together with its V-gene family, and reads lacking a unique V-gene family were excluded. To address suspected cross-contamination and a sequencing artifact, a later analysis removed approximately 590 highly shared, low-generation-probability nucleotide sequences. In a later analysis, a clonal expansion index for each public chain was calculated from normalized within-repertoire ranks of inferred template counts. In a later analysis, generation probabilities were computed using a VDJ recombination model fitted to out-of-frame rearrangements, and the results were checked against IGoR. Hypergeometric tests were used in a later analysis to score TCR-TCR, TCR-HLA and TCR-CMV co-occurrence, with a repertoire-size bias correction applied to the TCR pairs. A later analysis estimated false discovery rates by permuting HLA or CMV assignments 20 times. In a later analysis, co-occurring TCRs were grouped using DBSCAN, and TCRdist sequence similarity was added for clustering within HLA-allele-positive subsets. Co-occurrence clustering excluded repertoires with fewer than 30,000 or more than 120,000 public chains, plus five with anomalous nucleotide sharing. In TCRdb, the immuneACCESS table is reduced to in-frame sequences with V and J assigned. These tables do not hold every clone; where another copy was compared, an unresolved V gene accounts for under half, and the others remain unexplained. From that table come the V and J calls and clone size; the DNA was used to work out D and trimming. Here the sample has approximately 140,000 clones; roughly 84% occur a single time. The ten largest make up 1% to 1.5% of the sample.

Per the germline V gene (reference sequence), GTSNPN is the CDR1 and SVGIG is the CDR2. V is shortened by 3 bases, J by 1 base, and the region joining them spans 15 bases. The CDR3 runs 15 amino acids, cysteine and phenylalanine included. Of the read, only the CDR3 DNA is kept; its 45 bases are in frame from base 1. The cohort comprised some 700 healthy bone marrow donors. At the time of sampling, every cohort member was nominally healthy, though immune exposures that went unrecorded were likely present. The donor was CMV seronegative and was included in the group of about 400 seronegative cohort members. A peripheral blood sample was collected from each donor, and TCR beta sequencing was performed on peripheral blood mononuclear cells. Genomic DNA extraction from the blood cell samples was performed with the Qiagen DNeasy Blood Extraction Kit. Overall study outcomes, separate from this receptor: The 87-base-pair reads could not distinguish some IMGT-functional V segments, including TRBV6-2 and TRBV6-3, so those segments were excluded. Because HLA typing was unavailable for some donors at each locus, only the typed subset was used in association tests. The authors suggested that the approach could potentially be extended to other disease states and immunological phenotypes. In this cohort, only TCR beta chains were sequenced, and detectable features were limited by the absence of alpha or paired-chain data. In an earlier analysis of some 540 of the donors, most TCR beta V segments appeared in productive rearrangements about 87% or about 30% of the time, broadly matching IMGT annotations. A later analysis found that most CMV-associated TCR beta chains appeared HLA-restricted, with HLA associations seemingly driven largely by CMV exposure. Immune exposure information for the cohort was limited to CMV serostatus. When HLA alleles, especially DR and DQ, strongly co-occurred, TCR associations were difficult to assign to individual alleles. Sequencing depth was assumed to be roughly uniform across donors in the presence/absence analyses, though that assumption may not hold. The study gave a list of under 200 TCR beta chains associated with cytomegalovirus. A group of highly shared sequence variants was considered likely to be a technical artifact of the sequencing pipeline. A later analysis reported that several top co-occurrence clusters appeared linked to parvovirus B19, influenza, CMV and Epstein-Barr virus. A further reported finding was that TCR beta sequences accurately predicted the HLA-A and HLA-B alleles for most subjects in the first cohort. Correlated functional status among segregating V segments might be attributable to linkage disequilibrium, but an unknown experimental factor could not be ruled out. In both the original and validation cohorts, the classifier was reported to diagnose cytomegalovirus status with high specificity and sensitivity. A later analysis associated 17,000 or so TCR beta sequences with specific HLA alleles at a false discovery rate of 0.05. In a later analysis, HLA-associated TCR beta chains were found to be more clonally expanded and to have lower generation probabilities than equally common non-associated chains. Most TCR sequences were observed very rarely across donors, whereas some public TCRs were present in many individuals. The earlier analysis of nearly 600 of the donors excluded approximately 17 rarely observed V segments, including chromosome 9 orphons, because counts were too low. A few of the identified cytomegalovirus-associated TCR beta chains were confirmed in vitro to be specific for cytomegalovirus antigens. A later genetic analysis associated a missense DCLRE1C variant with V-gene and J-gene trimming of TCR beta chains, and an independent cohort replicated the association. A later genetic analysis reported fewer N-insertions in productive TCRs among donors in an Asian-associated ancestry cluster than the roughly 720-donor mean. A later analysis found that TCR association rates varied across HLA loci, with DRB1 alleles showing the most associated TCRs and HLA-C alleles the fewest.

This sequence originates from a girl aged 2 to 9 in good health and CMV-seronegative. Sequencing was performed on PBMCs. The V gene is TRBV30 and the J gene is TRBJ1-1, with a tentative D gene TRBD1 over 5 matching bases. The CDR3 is CAWRWGVSGNTEAFF. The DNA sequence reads TGTGCCTGGAGGTGGGGGGTTTCGGGGAACACTGAAGCTTTCTTT. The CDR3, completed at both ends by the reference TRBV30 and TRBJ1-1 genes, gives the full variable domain SQTIHQWPATLVQPVGSPLSLECTVEGTSNPNLYWYRQAAGRGLQLLFYSVGIGQISSEVPQNLSASRPQDRQFILSSKKLLLSDSGFYLCAWRWGVSGNTEAFFGQGTRLTVV.